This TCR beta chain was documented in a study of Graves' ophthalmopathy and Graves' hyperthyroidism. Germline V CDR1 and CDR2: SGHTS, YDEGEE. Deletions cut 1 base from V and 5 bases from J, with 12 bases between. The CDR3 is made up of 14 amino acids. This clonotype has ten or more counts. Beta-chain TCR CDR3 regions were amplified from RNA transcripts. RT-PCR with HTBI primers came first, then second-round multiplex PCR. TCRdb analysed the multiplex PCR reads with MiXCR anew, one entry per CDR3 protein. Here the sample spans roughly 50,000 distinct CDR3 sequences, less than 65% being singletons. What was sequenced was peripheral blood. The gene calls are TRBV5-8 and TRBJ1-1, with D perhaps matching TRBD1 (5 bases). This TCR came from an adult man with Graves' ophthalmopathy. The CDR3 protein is CASSLPGATTEAFF. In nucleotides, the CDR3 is TGTGCCAGCAGCTTGCCCGGGGCGACAACTGAAGCTTTCTTT. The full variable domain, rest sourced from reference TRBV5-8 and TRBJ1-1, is EAGVTQSPTHLIKTRGQQATLRCSPISGHTSVYWYQQALGLGLQFLLWYDEGEERNRGNFPPRFSGRQFPNYSSELNVNALELEDSALYLCASSLPGATTEAFFGQGTRLTVV.